These T cell receptor beta chains were read from a single sample in a study of OX40 agonist ivuxolimab in advanced cancers. The repertoire was sequenced with immunoSEQ multiplex PCR; TCRdb's copy has only in-frame clones and lacks some. Of about 82,000 clones listed, roughly 90% are singletons. This specimen was CD4+ or CD8+ T cells sorted from blood, taken in a trial of the OX40 agonist ivuxolimab. The receptors stem from an adult with an advanced solid tumor such as melanoma, head and neck, liver or kidney cancer. CDR3s include the opening cysteine and the closing phenylalanine or tryptophan. Clone size is shown for a subset of rows, as once, few, many or a class of expanded clone.

V gene | clone size | CDR3 protein
TRBV7-9 | NA | CASSLDLLAGGDTQYF
TRBV28 | NA | CASRGAGTSGTHEQFF
TRBV6-1 | NA | CASKRGSSYEQYF
TRBV5-1 | NA | CASSITAGANVLTF
TRBV19 | NA | CASSRGSYEQYF
TRBV19 | NA | CASSIDLGTGSEQFF
TRBV11-2 | NA | CASSFPARNEQFF
TRBV19 | NA | CASRESGTSGSYEQYF
TRBV28 | NA | CATARSSYEQYF
TRBV30 | once | CAWSVQGETQYF
TRBV4-1 | NA | CASSLTSANNEQFF
TRBV28 | NA | CASSPPGGGTEAFF
TRBV29-1 | NA | CSVGLRLNYEQYF
TRBV6-1 | once | CASSESGSSVYEQYF
TRBV7-2 | NA | CASSLGRQGGTGELFF
TRBV23-1 | NA | CASSQSYPRAQYF
TRBV5-1 | NA | CASSLGANEKLFF
TRBV30 | NA | CAWSREFNEQFF
TRBV9 | NA | CASSVWTGRVETQYF
TRBV7-2 | NA | CASSLVAGGGYGYTF
TRBV28 | NA | CASRSSLYGYTF
TRBV18 | NA | CASSPLSAQEQFF
TRBV19 | NA | CASSKNTGTYEQYF
TRBV6-5 | NA | CASSSDRSRWYEQYF
TRBV18 | NA | CASSPGPNQPQHF
TRBV28 | few | CASSLWNTEAFF
TRBV7-2 | few | CASSSYFGTDEKLFF